This is a list of T cell receptor beta chains from one sample in a study of blood T cell repertoires in COVID-19. Here immunoSEQ multiplex PCR was the method, and the copy in TCRdb shows in-frame clones only, minus some. The sample records more than 150,000 clones, 80% to 90% being singletons. Specimen: peripheral blood. These receptors all come from a man aged 60 to 69 with acute or convalescent COVID-19. Both conserved end residues are part of each CDR3. Each record gives: D gene, J gene, V gene, clone size, CDR3 protein, CDR3 DNA. The D gene is left open where the match is weak. Clone size is shown for a subset of rows, as once, few, many or a class of expanded clone.

d_call: TRBD1
j_call: TRBJ1-4
v_call: TRBV4-1
clone_size: .
cdr3_aa: CASSQVGTALNEKLFF
cdr3_nt: TGCGCCAGCAGCCAAGTAGGGACAGCTCTTAATGAAAAACTGTTTTTT

d_call: .
j_call: TRBJ1-6
v_call: TRBV15
clone_size: .
cdr3_aa: CATSRDLGRRSDSPLHF
cdr3_nt: TGTGCCACCAGCAGAGATTTGGGGAGGCGTTCGGATTCACCCCTCCACTTT

d_call: .
j_call: TRBJ2-2
v_call: TRBV28
clone_size: .
cdr3_aa: CASSFPGSGTGELFF
cdr3_nt: TGTGCCAGCAGTTTTCCGGGGTCCGGCACCGGGGAGCTGTTTTTT

d_call: .
j_call: TRBJ2-3
v_call: TRBV7-9
clone_size: .
cdr3_aa: CASRREAGYTDTQYF
cdr3_nt: TGTGCCAGCAGAAGGGAGGCGGGATACACAGATACGCAGTATTTT

d_call: .
j_call: TRBJ2-7
v_call: TRBV7-3
clone_size: .
cdr3_aa: CASSFRQIRNEQYF
cdr3_nt: TGTGCCAGCAGCTTCAGGCAGATAAGGAACGAGCAGTACTTC

d_call: .
j_call: TRBJ1-2
v_call: TRBV25-1
clone_size: .
cdr3_aa: CASSVGGRRGYTF
cdr3_nt: TGTGCCAGCAGTGTGGGGGGGCGGCGTGGCTACACCTTC

d_call: TRBD1
j_call: TRBJ2-5
v_call: TRBV14
clone_size: .
cdr3_aa: CASSRGTALVGETQYF
cdr3_nt: TGTGCCAGCAGCCGTGGGACAGCGTTGGTAGGAGAGACCCAGTACTTC

d_call: TRBD1
j_call: TRBJ1-4
v_call: TRBV5-1
clone_size: .
cdr3_aa: CASSRRDRDGEKLFF
cdr3_nt: TGCGCCAGCAGCCGTCGGGACAGGGACGGCGAAAAACTGTTTTTT

d_call: .
j_call: TRBJ2-1
v_call: TRBV5-1
clone_size: once
cdr3_aa: CASSLYNMVNEQFF
cdr3_nt: TGCGCCAGCAGCTTGTATAACATGGTCAATGAGCAGTTCTTC

d_call: .
j_call: TRBJ1-3
v_call: TRBV19
clone_size: .
cdr3_aa: CASAKSSGNTIYF
cdr3_nt: TGTGCCAGTGCGAAGAGCTCTGGAAACACCATATATTTT

d_call: .
j_call: TRBJ2-7
v_call: TRBV1
clone_size: .
cdr3_aa: CTSSQGGTSGSYEQYF
cdr3_nt: TGCACCAGCAGCCAAGGGGGTACTAGCGGTTCCTACGAGCAGTACTTC

d_call: TRBD1
j_call: TRBJ1-1
v_call: TRBV28
clone_size: .
cdr3_aa: CASSFPPPRQGGNTEAFF
cdr3_nt: TGTGCCAGCAGTTTCCCCCCCCCGCGACAGGGCGGGAACACTGAAGCTTTCTTT

d_call: TRBD1
j_call: TRBJ1-5
v_call: TRBV15
clone_size: .
cdr3_aa: CATSRDRTGGQPQHF
cdr3_nt: TGTGCCACCAGCAGAGATCGGACAGGGGGTCAGCCCCAGCATTTT

d_call: .
j_call: TRBJ1-4
v_call: TRBV28
clone_size: .
cdr3_aa: CATKAGYGEKLFF
cdr3_nt: TGTGCCACAAAGGCAGGGTATGGTGAAAAACTGTTTTTT

d_call: TRBD2
j_call: TRBJ2-2
v_call: TRBV7-3
clone_size: .
cdr3_aa: CASSSPLAGGTGELFF
cdr3_nt: TGTGCCAGCAGCTCTCCACTAGCGGGAGGCACCGGGGAGCTGTTTTTT

d_call: .
j_call: TRBJ2-1
v_call: TRBV27
clone_size: few
cdr3_aa: CASRLGAPVSYNEQFF
cdr3_nt: TGTGCCAGCAGGCTAGGGGCGCCCGTCTCCTACAATGAGCAGTTCTTC

d_call: TRBD2
j_call: TRBJ2-1
v_call: TRBV3-1/TRBV3-2
clone_size: .
cdr3_aa: CASSQVPSGRESSYNEQFF
cdr3_nt: TGTGCCAGCAGCCAAGTTCCTAGCGGGAGGGAGAGCTCCTACAATGAGCAGTTCTTC

d_call: TRBD1
j_call: TRBJ1-1
v_call: TRBV5-1
clone_size: once
cdr3_aa: CASRPPYRGGTEAFF
cdr3_nt: TGCGCCAGCAGGCCCCCCTACAGGGGCGGGACTGAAGCTTTCTTT

d_call: TRBD2
j_call: TRBJ2-3
v_call: TRBV13
clone_size: .
cdr3_aa: CASTAGGQLTDTQYF
cdr3_nt: TGTGCCAGCACCGCGGGGGGGCAGCTCACAGATACGCAGTATTTT

d_call: .
j_call: TRBJ2-1
v_call: TRBV10-1
clone_size: .
cdr3_aa: CASSRNRVNEQFF
cdr3_nt: TGCGCCAGCAGTCGCAACAGGGTCAATGAGCAGTTCTTC

d_call: .
j_call: TRBJ2-3
v_call: TRBV6-5
clone_size: .
cdr3_aa: CASSYRTGEDTQYF
cdr3_nt: TGTGCCAGCAGTTACCGTACGGGGGAGGATACGCAGTATTTT

d_call: .
j_call: TRBJ1-2
v_call: TRBV15
clone_size: .
cdr3_aa: CATMTASNYGYTF
cdr3_nt: TGTGCCACCATGACAGCCTCTAACTATGGCTACACCTTC

d_call: TRBD1
j_call: TRBJ1-1
v_call: TRBV18
clone_size: .
cdr3_aa: CASSPQGQTMNTEAFF
cdr3_nt: TGTGCCAGCTCACCGCAGGGACAGACTATGAACACTGAAGCTTTCTTT

d_call: TRBD1
j_call: TRBJ2-7
v_call: TRBV28
clone_size: .
cdr3_aa: CASSSDGVGQGSEQYF
cdr3_nt: TGTGCCAGCAGTTCCGACGGCGTGGGACAGGGCTCCGAGCAGTACTTC

d_call: TRBD2
j_call: TRBJ2-3
v_call: TRBV29-1
clone_size: .
cdr3_aa: CSVVGREGPSDTQYF
cdr3_nt: TGCAGCGTTGTTGGCCGGGAGGGCCCCTCAGATACGCAGTATTTT

d_call: TRBD2
j_call: TRBJ2-1
v_call: TRBV7-3
clone_size: once
cdr3_aa: CASSLMGGRAQFF
cdr3_nt: TGTGCCAGCAGCTTAATGGGCGGGAGGGCACAGTTCTTC

d_call: TRBD1
j_call: TRBJ2-1
v_call: TRBV28
clone_size: few
cdr3_aa: CASSFKRQGPLTYNEQFF
cdr3_nt: TGTGCCAGCAGTTTCAAACGACAGGGTCCCTTAACCTACAATGAGCAGTTCTTC

d_call: TRBD2
j_call: TRBJ2-3
v_call: TRBV5-1
clone_size: .
cdr3_aa: CASSLGALAGGPGGTDTQYF
cdr3_nt: TGCGCCAGCAGCTTGGGGGCCCTAGCGGGAGGGCCGGGCGGCACAGATACGCAGTATTTT

d_call: .
j_call: TRBJ2-7
v_call: TRBV12-3/TRBV12-4
clone_size: .
cdr3_aa: CASSFTSSYEQYF
cdr3_nt: TGTGCCAGCAGTTTCACGAGCTCCTACGAGCAGTACTTC

d_call: TRBD2
j_call: TRBJ2-1
v_call: TRBV29-1
clone_size: .
cdr3_aa: CSVPPGLEDNEQFF
cdr3_nt: TGCAGCGTGCCTCCGGGACTAGAAGACAATGAGCAGTTCTTC

d_call: .
j_call: TRBJ2-4
v_call: TRBV11-2
clone_size: .
cdr3_aa: CASSREQRLNIQYF
cdr3_nt: TGTGCCAGCAGCCGGGAGCAGCGGCTAAACATTCAGTACTTC

d_call: TRBD2
j_call: TRBJ2-1
v_call: TRBV30
clone_size: few
cdr3_aa: CRASGRYNEQFF
cdr3_nt: TGTCGGGCTAGCGGGAGGTACAATGAGCAGTTCTTC

d_call: .
j_call: TRBJ2-2
v_call: TRBV6-6
clone_size: .
cdr3_aa: CAGGDTNTGELFF
cdr3_nt: TGTGCCGGTGGGGACACCAACACCGGGGAGCTGTTTTTT

d_call: TRBD2
j_call: TRBJ2-2
v_call: TRBV4-2
clone_size: .
cdr3_aa: CASSQDYVTSGENTGELFF
cdr3_nt: TGTGCCAGCAGCCAAGATTACGTGACTAGCGGGGAGAACACCGGGGAGCTGTTTTTT

d_call: .
j_call: TRBJ1-1
v_call: TRBV29-1
clone_size: .
cdr3_aa: CSVGEFDTEAFF
cdr3_nt: TGCAGCGTTGGGGAGTTTGACACTGAAGCTTTCTTT

d_call: TRBD1
j_call: TRBJ2-5
v_call: TRBV18
clone_size: .
cdr3_aa: CASSRNIDRGETQYF
cdr3_nt: TGTGCCAGCTCACGAAACATCGACAGGGGTGAGACCCAGTACTTC

d_call: .
j_call: TRBJ1-6
v_call: TRBV27
clone_size: .
cdr3_aa: CASSPGLRRPLHF
cdr3_nt: TGTGCCAGCAGTCCGGGACTCCGACGCCCCCTCCACTTT

d_call: .
j_call: TRBJ1-1
v_call: TRBV6-5
clone_size: .
cdr3_aa: CASSYSGLAGAFF
cdr3_nt: TGTGCCAGCAGTTACTCCGGACTCGCGGGAGCTTTCTTT

d_call: TRBD2
j_call: TRBJ2-1
v_call: TRBV5-1
clone_size: .
cdr3_aa: CASSLFGLAESEQFF
cdr3_nt: TGCGCCAGCAGCTTGTTTGGACTAGCGGAGTCAGAGCAGTTCTTC

d_call: .
j_call: TRBJ1-1
v_call: TRBV5-1
clone_size: once
cdr3_aa: CASSPAGPGAEAFF
cdr3_nt: TGCGCCAGCAGCCCGGCGGGTCCTGGCGCTGAAGCTTTCTTT

d_call: .
j_call: TRBJ1-4
v_call: TRBV5-5
clone_size: few
cdr3_aa: CASSRGGSEKLFF
cdr3_nt: TGTGCCAGCAGCCGGGGGGGTTCTGAAAAACTGTTTTTT

d_call: TRBD1
j_call: TRBJ2-1
v_call: TRBV7-9
clone_size: .
cdr3_aa: CASSGTGDYNEQFF
cdr3_nt: TGTGCCAGCAGCGGGACAGGGGACTACAATGAGCAGTTCTTC

d_call: .
j_call: TRBJ1-2
v_call: TRBV6-2/TRBV6-3
clone_size: .
cdr3_aa: CASSYGVVAAGTF
cdr3_nt: .

d_call: TRBD1
j_call: TRBJ1-3
v_call: TRBV5-6
clone_size: few
cdr3_aa: CASSYRQGDNTIYF
cdr3_nt: TGTGCCAGCAGCTACCGACAGGGGGATAACACCATATATTTT

d_call: .
j_call: TRBJ1-1
v_call: TRBV7-9
clone_size: .
cdr3_aa: CASSLGSGSKNEAFF
cdr3_nt: TGTGCCAGCAGCTTAGGGAGCGGCAGCAAGAATGAAGCTTTCTTT

d_call: TRBD1
j_call: TRBJ1-6
v_call: TRBV2
clone_size: .
cdr3_aa: CASVTGQNSPLHF
cdr3_nt: TGTGCCAGTGTGACAGGGCAAAATTCACCCCTCCACTTT

d_call: .
j_call: TRBJ2-3
v_call: TRBV27
clone_size: .
cdr3_aa: CASGPPAGTSTDTQYF
cdr3_nt: TGTGCCAGCGGACCACCCGCAGGGACTAGCACAGATACGCAGTATTTT

d_call: TRBD1
j_call: TRBJ1-1
v_call: TRBV27
clone_size: .
cdr3_aa: CASGRQGAATEAFF
cdr3_nt: TGTGCCAGCGGCAGACAGGGGGCCGCCACTGAAGCTTTCTTT

d_call: TRBD2
j_call: TRBJ2-2
v_call: TRBV7-3
clone_size: .
cdr3_aa: CASSLGLAGTGELFF
cdr3_nt: TGTGCCAGCAGCTTGGGACTAGCGGGAACCGGGGAGCTGTTTTTT